Sequencing of this TCR beta chain was carried out in a study of tumor and adjacent non-tumor tissue in lung cancer. No cell sorting was done before RNA was extracted from the tissue. More than 3 cm separated this lung sample from the edge of the tumor. CDR3 length: 14 amino acids. Germline V CDR1 and CDR2: DFQATT, SNEGSKA (reference sequence). V gave up 4 bases and J gave up 6 bases; unmatched junction bases: 10. The library came from three nested PCR rounds adapted from ARM-PCR protocols. TCRdb fed the multiplex PCR reads into MiXCR, producing one record per CDR3 protein. Among approximately 120,000 distinct CDR3 sequences listed, about 64% were seen once.

The rearrangement uses TRBV20-1 and TRBJ1-1, with TRBD1 matching 8 bases. The TCR was taken from a man between 60 and 70 years old with non-small cell lung cancer. What was sequenced was distant non-tumor lung tissue. CDR3 sequence (DNA): TGCAGTGCTATTATGGGCAGGGGGCTCCCTGAAGCTTTCTTT. Translation gives CSAIMGRGLPEAFF.